This T cell receptor (beta chain) is from a study of PD-1 blockade in classical Hodgkin lymphoma. Libraries were prepared by immunoSEQ multiplex PCR; TCRdb keeps only in-frame clonotypes and omits some of them. The table records over 35,000 clones, around three quarters of them present only once. V gave up 0 bases and J gave up 7 bases; unmatched junction bases: 4. Germline lookup yields CDR1 MNHEY and CDR2 SMNVEV (reference sequence). The CDR3 is made up of 15 amino acids. Brentuximab vedotin exposure varied among the patients, all of whom had relapsed after autologous stem cell transplantation. This clone was seen a few times.

The rearrangement links TRBV27 to TRBJ1-4, with TRBD1 matching 8 bases. This TCR was sampled from a human donor with classical Hodgkin lymphoma. Here the sequenced sample was peripheral blood mononuclear cells (PBMCs), taken before the second cycle of nivolumab. The CDR3 coding sequence is TGTGCCAGCAGTTTATCCCGGACAGGGAGTGAAAAACTGTTTTTT. Its translation: CASSLSRTGSEKLFF.